The clone carrying this T cell receptor (beta chain) was detected only a few times. As yet, its antigen is unknown. The data were taken from a study of regulatory T cells in long-lasting Graves disease. Study-level findings and limits: Persistent Graves' patients showed reduced TCR diversity versus newly diagnosed patients. Gene preferences differed: TRBV28, TRBJ1-2, TRBJ2-5 in persistent cases.

Germline V lookup: CDR1 MDHEN, CDR2 SYDVKM. V was clipped by 3 bases and J by 7 bases, with 13 bases between them. This CDR3 comprises 14 residues. Building the TCR beta libraries relied on iRepertoire HTBI primers, and CDR3 regions underwent Arm-PCR. Using its own MiXCR run on the multiplex PCR reads, TCRdb lists one record per CDR3 protein. The data show about 460,000 distinct CDR3 sequences, around 15% seen once. Time point: newly diagnosed GD, antithyroid drugs for less than 3 months. Researchers made the TCR library from RNA that was extracted from PBMCs. This sample was shared with a second study, whose subject was T cells in Graves' hyperthyroidism and ophthalmopathy. From that study: The TCR CDR3 first-round RT-PCR relied on the HTBI primer set.

V is TRBV28 and J is TRBJ2-1, with TRBD1 as a possible D gene (5 bases). The receptor comes from a woman between 50 and 59 years old with Graves disease. The source was peripheral blood mononuclear cells (PBMCs), collected at new diagnosis, from a patient treated with antithyroid drugs. CDR3 DNA: TGTGCCAGCAGTTTGGGGCCGTCGAGGAATGAGCAGTTCTTC. This sequence encodes CASSLGPSRNEQFF.